Shown below are 15 T cell receptor beta chains from a single sample sequenced in a study of blood T cells in healthy people across ages. Primed by a sample-barcoded 5' primer and a J-beta primer mix, a second PCR proceeded for about 6 to 12 cycles. TCRdb re-called the 5' RACE reads through MiXCR, storing one row per CDR3 protein. The sample shows just over 1 million distinct CDR3 sequences, 45% of them seen only once. The sequenced sample consisted of blood. Receptors originate from a woman in her sixties in good health.

This clonotype was seen a few times. The chain uses TRBV6-6 and TRBJ2-7, with 12 bases identical to TRBD2. CDR3 length: 15 amino acids. CDR1 and CDR2 (germline): MNHNY, SVGAGI (reference sequence). V gave up 6 bases and J gave up 5 bases; unmatched junction bases: 8. The CDR3 sequence: CASSYTSGRTHEQYF. CDR3 nucleotides: TGTGCCAGCAGCTATACTAGCGGGAGGACCCACGAGCAGTACTTC.

Many counts were recorded for this clonotype. This rearrangement joins TRBV11-2 to TRBJ1-4; no clear D. Per the germline V gene, CDR1 is SGHAT and CDR2 is FQNNGV. V dropped 2 bases and J dropped 5 bases, with 12 bases sitting between them. The CDR3 extends over 15 amino acids. This chain's CDR3 is CASSLTGSPNEKLFF. The CDR3 coding sequence is TGTGCCAGCAGCTTAACGGGCAGTCCCAATGAAAAACTGTTTTTT.

This clonotype was observed a few times. The V and J genes are TRBV27 and TRBJ1-1, with 10 bases that match TRBD1. Trimming at V came to 5 bases and at J to 3 bases, leaving 6 bases not matched to a gene. Germline assignment: CDR1 MNHEY and CDR2 SMNVEV (reference sequence). The CDR3 has 15 residues. CDR3 DNA sequence: TGTGCCAGCAGTCGTTGGACAGGGGGGGACACTGAAGCTTTCTTT. Translating it yields CASSRWTGGDTEAFF.

V and J are TRBV3-1 and TRBJ1-1; D remains unclear. Germline assignment: CDR1 LGHDT and CDR2 YNNKEL (reference sequence). The germline V and J ends were trimmed by 3 bases and 5 bases, with 16 bases remaining between them. The CDR3 loop spans 15 amino acids. The CDR3 region has the DNA TGTGCCAGCAGCCACGGCGTTGGGTCTCCAACTGAAGCTTTCTTT. Translating it yields CASSHGVGSPTEAFF.

This clonotype has more than one count but fewer than ten. The chain links TRBV7-2 to TRBJ1-6; 8 bases align to TRBD1. CDR3 length equals 16 residues. The V and J ends lost 3 bases and 6 bases, in that order; junction bases with no gene match: 7. Germline loops: CDR1 SGHTA, CDR2 FQGNSA. The chain's CDR3 is CASSLVGTGTNSPLHF. As DNA, the CDR3 is TGTGCCAGCAGCTTGGTCGGGACAGGAACTAATTCACCCCTCCACTTT.

The rearrangement links TRBV10-3 to TRBJ1-4, with D tentatively TRBD1 (6 bases). Trimming shortened V by 2 bases and J by 4 bases, and 17 bases separated the two germline ends. This CDR3 comprises 17 residues. The germline gives CDR1 ENHRY, CDR2 SYGVKD. For the CDR3, the DNA is TGTGCCATCAGTGAGCGGCAAATGGACAGCGTTAATGAAAAACTGTTTTTT. Its protein product is CAISERQMDSVNEKLFF.

This clonotype was picked up many times. Here the CDR3 reads CASRAEAVSYEQYF. The CDR3 DNA reads as TGTGCCAGCAGAGCCGAGGCAGTTTCCTACGAGCAGTACTTC. V and J are TRBV2 and TRBJ2-7, with D unclear. The V end was cut by 6 bases, the J end by 1 base, with 13 bases between. From germline, CDR1 is SNHLY and CDR2 FYNNEI. CDR3 length: 14 residues.

This clonotype was seen repeatedly, ten times or more. The rearrangement links TRBV13 to TRBJ2-7, with D unclear. V was cut by 5 bases and J by 4 bases, with 12 bases left in between. This CDR3 is 13 amino acids long. Germline CDR1 PRHDT, CDR2 FYEKMQ (reference sequence). CDR3 protein: CASSVNRDYEQYF. In DNA, the CDR3 is TGTGCCAGCAGCGTTAATCGCGATTACGAGCAGTACTTC.

This chain joins TRBV30 and TRBJ1-2; D unresolved. Deletions cut 4 bases from V and 8 bases from J, with 14 bases between. This CDR3 contains 12 residues. Germline values: CDR1 GTSNPN, CDR2 SVGIG (reference sequence). The CDR3 sequence: CAWTTVASGYTF. The DNA for the CDR3 is TGTGCCTGGACTACCGTGGCTTCGGGCTACACCTTC.

The genes are TRBV7-2 and TRBJ1-1; no firm D call. Trimming took 5 bases from V and 3 from J, leaving 16 bases between them. Looked up from germline, CDR1 is SGHTA and CDR2 is FQGNSA. The CDR3 extends over 15 amino acids. The CDR3 is CASSQPPVGYTEAFF. The CDR3 DNA reads as TGTGCCAGCAGCCAACCCCCGGTGGGGTACACTGAAGCTTTCTTT.

The rearrangement links TRBV25-1 to TRBJ2-7, with TRBD1 matching 8 bases. The DNA end is more similar to TRBJ2-5, so the J call may be wrong. CDR1 is MGHDK, CDR2 SYGVNS, per germline. The CDR3 totals 15 residues. Here the CDR3 DNA reads TGTGCCAGCAGTGAGATGTCAGGGGGCAAAGAGACCCAGTACTTC. This sequence encodes CASSEMSGGKETQYF.

The chain uses TRBV29-1 and TRBJ2-7; TRBD2 might be the D (5 bases). This CDR3 contains 10 residues. V lost 6 bases to trimming and J lost 6 bases, with 9 bases between them. The germline CDR1 and CDR2 sequences are SQVTM and ANQGSEA. CDR3 in DNA: TGCAGCGTGGGAGAGGGCGAGCAGTACTTC. This encodes CSVGEGEQYF.

The table lists this clonotype with a few counts. This chain connects TRBV9 to TRBJ2-1; 12 nucleotides agree with TRBD2. CDR1 SGDLS and CDR2 YYNGEE come from the germline V gene. The CDR3 covers 16 residues. V dropped 2 bases and J dropped 6; count of bases not matched to a gene: 6. The CDR3 reads CASSVRLAGETNEQFF. CDR3 nucleotides: TGTGCCAGCAGCGTTCGACTAGCGGGAGAGACCAATGAGCAGTTCTTC. Using reference TRBV9 and TRBJ2-1 for the parts outside the CDR3, the full variable domain is DSGVTQTPKHLITATGQRVTLRCSPRSGDLSVYWYQQSLDQGLQFLIQYYNGEERAKGNILERFSAQQFPDLHSELNLSSLELGDSALYFCASSVRLAGETNEQFFGPGTRLTVL.

The gene calls are TRBV12-3 or TRBV12-4 and TRBJ2-1, with D maybe TRBD2 (5 bases). V lost 0 bases and J 6 bases, leaving 9 bases between the germline ends. CDR3 length: 14 amino acids. The CDR3 region has the DNA TGTGCCAGCAGTTTAGCCCCGGCGGGCAATGAGCAGTTCTTC. Amino acids: CASSLAPAGNEQFF.

V gene TRBV5-8 combines with J gene TRBJ2-1; no clear D. The length of the CDR3 is 18 residues. In germline, CDR1 is SGHTS, CDR2 YDEGEE. The V end lost 4 bases, the J end lost 0 bases, and 20 bases lay between the germline ends. The CDR3 region is CASSPGIVSRSSYNEQFF. The CDR3 nucleotides read TGTGCCAGCAGCCCTGGGATTGTGAGTAGAAGCTCCTACAATGAGCAGTTCTTC.